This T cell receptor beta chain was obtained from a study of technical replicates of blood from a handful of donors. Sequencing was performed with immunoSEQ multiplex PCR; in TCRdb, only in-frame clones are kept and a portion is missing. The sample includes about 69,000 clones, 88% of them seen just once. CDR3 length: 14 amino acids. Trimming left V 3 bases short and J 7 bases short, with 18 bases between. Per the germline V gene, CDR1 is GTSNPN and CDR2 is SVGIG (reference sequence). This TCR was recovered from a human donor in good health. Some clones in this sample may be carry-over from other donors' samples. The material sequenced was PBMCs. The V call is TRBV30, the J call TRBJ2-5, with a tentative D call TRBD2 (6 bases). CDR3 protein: CAWRHSGEVRTQYF. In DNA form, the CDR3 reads TGTGCCTGGAGACATAGCGGTGAGGTCCGGACCCAGTACTTC.